These 10 T cell receptor beta chains share one sample of origin, sequenced in a study of blood T cell repertoires in COVID-19. Libraries were prepared by immunoSEQ multiplex PCR; TCRdb keeps only in-frame clonotypes and omits some of them. The data contain 75,000 to 95,000 clones, nearly 90% of them singletons. The sequenced material came from peripheral blood. The receptors derive from a woman of 80 years or more with acute or convalescent COVID-19.

In DNA form, the CDR3 reads TGTGCCAGCAGTCCCCGAGACATCGCGTCGACAGGGAGAGGGAACACTGAAGCTTTCTTT. Translation: CASSPRDIASTGRGNTEAFF. The chain recombines TRBV27 with TRBJ1-1, with 7 bases fitting TRBD1. This CDR3 comprises 20 residues. The trim removed 5 bases at V and 1 base at J, leaving 22 bases unmatched. Per the germline V gene, CDR1 is MNHEY and CDR2 is SMNVEV (reference sequence).

V gene TRBV7-2 combines with J gene TRBJ1-4; maybe TRBD1 (6 bases). The V gene lost 3 bases and the J gene lost 1 base, with 18 bases spanning the gap. This CDR3 has 18 residues. The germline V gene encodes CDR1 SGHTA and CDR2 FQGNSA. CDR3 coding DNA: TGTGCCAGCAGCTTTTACAGGGTAGAGGTTCTAACTAATGAAAAACTGTTTTTT. Its protein product is CASSFYRVEVLTNEKLFF.

The rearrangement links TRBV11-2 to TRBJ2-7; 13 nucleotides align to TRBD2. This CDR3 is built from 15 residues. The trim removed 5 bases at V and 6 bases at J, leaving 7 bases unmatched. Per germline, CDR1 SGHAT and CDR2 FQNNGV. CDR3 amino acids: CASSLGLAGVGEQYF. DNA for the CDR3: TGTGCCAGCAGCCTCGGACTAGCGGGAGTAGGCGAGCAGTACTTC.

The chain recombines TRBV10-3 with TRBJ2-2; 9 bases are shared with TRBD2. Germline CDR1 reads ENHRY; CDR2 reads SYGVKD. This CDR3 is built from 16 residues. V gave up 0 bases and J gave up 6 bases; unmatched junction bases: 5. CDR3 in amino acids: CAISESKTSGPGELFF. CDR3 sequence (DNA): TGTGCCATCAGTGAGTCAAAGACTAGCGGTCCCGGGGAGCTGTTTTTT.

This clone has only a few counts. The rearrangement joins TRBV7-9 to TRBJ2-2; 11 nucleotides match TRBD2. CDR1 is SEHNR, CDR2 FQNEAQ, per germline (reference sequence). With 5 bases clipped from V and 4 bases from J, the junction kept 12 bases outside the gene matches. This CDR3 has 18 residues. The CDR3 DNA reads TGTGCCAGCAGCCCCCGGCCGGGACTAGCGGATTTCACCGGGGAGCTGTTTTTT. It translates to CASSPRPGLADFTGELFF.

CDR3: CASSPRDRGSTDTQYF. Here the CDR3 DNA reads TGTGCCAGTAGTCCTAGGGACAGAGGAAGCACAGATACGCAGTATTTT. The chain links TRBV19 to TRBJ2-3, with 7 bases that match TRBD1. The CDR3 consists of 16 residues. Germline assignment: CDR1 LNHDA and CDR2 SQIVND (reference sequence). With V trimmed by 5 bases and J by 0 bases, 8 bases remained unmatched.

This clone showed up just a few times. The chain links TRBV28 to TRBJ1-1; 9 bases are a match to TRBD1. The CDR3 is made up of 14 amino acids. CDR1 MDHEN and CDR2 SYDVKM come from the germline V gene. The J segment lost 1 base and the V segment lost 5 bases, leaving 2 bases of the junction unmatched. For the CDR3, the DNA is TGTGCCAGCAGTACAGGGGGCGGGAACACTGAAGCTTTCTTT. Encoded protein: CASSTGGGNTEAFF.

The rearrangement uses TRBV5-1 and TRBJ1-5; no reliable D call. The V gene lost 3 bases and the J gene lost 6 bases, with 10 bases spanning the gap. Germline CDR1 is SGHRS and CDR2 is YFSETQ. The CDR3 has 13 residues. CDR3 sequence (DNA): TGCGCCAGCAGCTCAGAGGGCGGTCAGCCCCAGCATTTT. It is translated as CASSSEGGQPQHF. The full variable domain, rest sourced from reference TRBV5-1 and TRBJ1-5, is KAGVTQTPRYLIKTRGQQVTLSCSPISGHRSVSWYQQTPGQGLQFLFEYFSETQRNKGNFPGRFSGRQFSNSRSEMNVSTLELGDSALYLCASSSEGGQPQHFGDGTRLSIL.

This clone occurred once. The chain couples TRBV9 to TRBJ1-6, with unresolved D. The germline V and J ends were trimmed by 4 bases and 0 bases, with 8 bases remaining between them. The CDR3 is 15 amino acids. From germline, CDR1 is SGDLS and CDR2 YYNGEE. The CDR3 DNA follows: TGTGCCAGCAGCCAAAGGAGCTCCTATAATTCACCCCTCCACTTT. Its translation: CASSQRSSYNSPLHF.

The chain combines TRBV11-2 with TRBJ2-3; 14 nucleotides line up with TRBD2. Trimming removed 4 bases from V and 11 bases from J; junction bases left unmatched: 14. CDR1 is SGHAT, CDR2 FQNNGV, per germline. The CDR3 sequence is 17 residues long. The CDR3: CASSSQNPGLAGAMQYF. DNA of the CDR3: TGTGCCAGCAGCTCTCAAAATCCGGGACTAGCGGGAGCTATGCAGTATTTT.